A single sample is the source of the 24 T cell receptor beta chains below, sequenced in a study of blood T cell repertoires in COVID-19. The assay was immunoSEQ multiplex PCR, and TCRdb's table has in-frame clones only and misses some. The data show about 350,000 clones, about nine tenths seen once. Sequencing input: peripheral blood. These receptor sequences come from a woman aged 70-85 years with COVID-19, enrolled during active disease.

This chain uses TRBV5-1 with TRBJ2-7; 8 bases match TRBD1. CDR3 length: 15 amino acids. Looked up from germline, CDR1 is SGHRS and CDR2 is YFSETQ. J was trimmed by 2 bases and V by 5 bases; bases with no gene match: 9. Here the CDR3 DNA reads TGCGCCAGCAGTTTAAACAGGGGGGAAACCTACGAGCAGTACTTC. Amino acids: CASSLNRGETYEQYF.

The chain is built from TRBV13 and TRBJ2-7; 7 positions agree with TRBD2. Germline lookup yields CDR1 PRHDT and CDR2 FYEKMQ (reference sequence). The CDR3 totals 17 residues. The junction had 11 bases not matched to a gene; V was cut back by 3 bases and J by 0 bases. Here the CDR3 DNA reads TGTGCCAGCAGCTTTACAAGTTGGTCTAGCGGCTCCTACGAGCAGTACTTC. This encodes CASSFTSWSSGSYEQYF.

V and J are TRBV21-1 and TRBJ2-5; the table's D call, TRBD1, has no DNA check behind it. TRBV21-1 is designated a pseudogene. The CDR3 consists of 18 residues. The CDR3 loop is CASTPGGLGQGVKETQYF. As DNA, the CDR3 is TGTGCCAGCACCCCCGGTGGGCTGGGGCAGGGTGTGAAAGAGACCCAGTACTTC.

This clone was detected only once. The rearrangement links TRBV6-5 to TRBJ2-3; 7 nucleotides agree with TRBD1. The CDR3 has 14 residues. Germline values: CDR1 MNHEY, CDR2 SVGAGI. Unmatched junction bases numbered 6, after V lost 4 bases and J lost 5 bases. CDR3 loop: CASSSGQVLDTQYF. In DNA form, the CDR3 reads TGTGCCAGCAGTTCTGGACAGGTCCTAGATACGCAGTATTTT.

The V and J genes are TRBV4-2 and TRBJ2-3, with 13 bases fitting TRBD2. The CDR3 extends over 18 amino acids. Germline-derived CDR1 and CDR2 are LGHNA and YNFKEQ. Trimming cost V 3 bases and J 6 bases; bases outside gene matches: 12. DNA of the CDR3: TGTGCCAGCAGCCAGGAGCGGACTAGCGGGGGCAATCGGGATACGCAGTATTTT. Translated, it gives CASSQERTSGGNRDTQYF.

This chain joins TRBV18 and TRBJ2-3; the match to TRBD2 covers 8 bases. The CDR3 has 17 amino acids. The ends lost 5 bases at V and 2 bases at J; junction bases unmatched: 12. CDR1 and CDR2 (germline): KGHSH, LQKENI. CDR3 protein: CASSTQNVLAATDTQYF. The CDR3 nucleotides read TGTGCCAGCTCAACCCAAAATGTACTAGCGGCCACAGATACGCAGTATTTT.

V is TRBV4-2 and J is TRBJ2-3, with D maybe TRBD2 (6 bases). Trimming pared 0 bases from V and 1 base from J, leaving 11 bases between. This CDR3 region has 16 residues. Germline CDR1 LGHNA, CDR2 YNFKEQ. As DNA, the CDR3 is TGTGCCAGCAGCCAAGAAAGACTAGAGGGCACAGATACGCAGTATTTT. Its translation: CASSQERLEGTDTQYF.

The chain links TRBV19 to TRBJ2-1, with D possibly being TRBD2 (6 bases). V was shortened by 9 bases and J by 1 base, with 13 bases between the two germline ends. The CDR3 contains 14 residues. Per the germline V gene, CDR1 is LNHDA and CDR2 is SQIVND (reference sequence). This CDR3 is CASRSGGSYNEQFF. CDR3 nucleotides: TGTGCCAGCCGCTCCGGGGGATCCTACAATGAGCAGTTCTTC.

CDR3 coding DNA: TGTGCCAGCAGCCCACCAGGCAGCTACCTCTATGGCTACACCTTC. It yields the protein CASSPPGSYLYGYTF. The rearrangement uses TRBV2 and TRBJ1-2, with no clear D. The CDR3 has 15 amino acids. Germline V gene lookup returns CDR1 SNHLY and CDR2 FYNNEI. V shed 6 bases and J shed 4 bases, with 18 bases lying between them.

This chain links TRBV19 with TRBJ1-1; weak D call: TRBD1 (6 bases). There are 15 residues in the CDR3. CDR1 is LNHDA and CDR2 is SQIVND in the germline V gene (reference sequence). Trimming took off 3 bases at V and 1 base at J, with 12 bases between the two ends. The CDR3, as DNA: TGTGCCAGTAGTATTAGAGAGGGGGAGAACACTGAAGCTTTCTTT. Its protein product is CASSIREGENTEAFF.

In nucleotides, the CDR3 is TGTGCCAGCAGTTTATTTACGGCAGGGGGCTACACCTTC. Its protein is CASSLFTAGGYTF. J is TRBJ1-2 and V is TRBV2, with D maybe TRBD1 (5 bases). Trimming cost V 5 bases and J 8 bases, with 15 bases left between them. The germline V gene has CDR1 SNHLY and CDR2 FYNNEI. CDR3 length: 13 residues.

V gene TRBV5-4 combines with J gene TRBJ1-2, with 8 bases lining up with TRBD1. The CDR3 totals 14 residues. Germline V lookup: CDR1 SGHNT, CDR2 YYREEE (reference sequence). With V trimmed by 4 bases and J by 3 bases, 5 bases remained unmatched. CDR3 loop: CASSTDRVDYGYTF. CDR3 in DNA: TGTGCCAGCAGCACGGACAGGGTGGACTATGGCTACACCTTC.

The genes are TRBV5-1 and TRBJ2-2; 7 bases agree with TRBD1. J was trimmed by 3 bases and V by 0 bases; bases with no gene match: 5. CDR1 and CDR2 from the germline V gene are SGHRS and YFSETQ. The CDR3 contains 16 residues. CDR3 protein: CASSLVVGTDTGELFF. Here the CDR3 DNA reads TGCGCCAGCAGCTTGGTTGTAGGGACAGACACCGGGGAGCTGTTTTTT. Using reference TRBV5-1 and TRBJ2-2 for the parts outside the CDR3, the full variable domain is KAGVTQTPRYLIKTRGQQVTLSCSPISGHRSVSWYQQTPGQGLQFLFEYFSETQRNKGNFPGRFSGRQFSNSRSEMNVSTLELGDSALYLCASSLVVGTDTGELFFGEGSRLTVL.

J is TRBJ2-1 and V is TRBV2; the match to TRBD1 covers 7 bases. The CDR3 loop spans 15 amino acids. The junction had 13 bases not matched to a gene; V was cut back by 7 bases and J by 7 bases. Germline lookup yields CDR1 SNHLY and CDR2 FYNNEI. The CDR3 here is CASIWDGQVTNEQFF. The CDR3 nucleotides are TGTGCCAGCATATGGGACGGACAGGTGACTAATGAGCAGTTCTTC. The full variable domain, in which reference TRBV2 and TRBJ2-1 provide the parts outside the CDR3, is EPEVTQTPSHQVTQMGQEVILRCVPISNHLYFYWYRQILGQKVEFLVSFYNNEISEKSEIFDDQFSVERPDGSNFTLKIRSTKLEDSAMYFCASIWDGQVTNEQFFGPGTRLTVL.

The chain joins TRBV7-2 to TRBJ2-5, with 7 bases aligning to TRBD1. Germline V gene data show CDR1 as SGHTA and CDR2 as FQGNSA. The CDR3 consists of 15 residues. V was pared by 4 bases and J by 4 bases, with 9 bases of the junction left unmatched. CDR3 residues: CASSSSRGQGETQYF. In DNA, the CDR3 is TGTGCCAGCAGCTCTTCGAGGGGGCAAGGAGAGACCCAGTACTTC. Based on the CDR3 plus reference TRBV7-2 and TRBJ2-5, the full variable domain is GAGVSQSPSNKVTEKGKDVELRCDPISGHTALYWYRQSLGQGLEFLIYFQGNSAPDKSGLPSDRFSAERTGGSVSTLTIQRTQQEDSAVYLCASSSSRGQGETQYFGPGTRLLVL.

The chain couples TRBV2 to TRBJ2-2; tentatively, D is TRBD2 (6 bases). V was pared by 7 bases and J by 4 bases, with 13 bases between. The CDR3 has 14 amino acids. Per germline, CDR1 SNHLY and CDR2 FYNNEI. CDR3 residues: CASTTGLGTGELFF. CDR3 DNA sequence: TGTGCCAGCACCACGGGACTCGGCACCGGGGAGCTGTTTTTT.

A few counts support this clone. The genes are TRBV11-2 and TRBJ2-3; 8 bases fit TRBD2. The V gene's germline CDR1 is SGHAT and CDR2 FQNNGV. This CDR3 contains 14 residues. The V gene end was trimmed by 4 bases and the J gene end by 7 bases; junction bases not matched to a gene: 7. DNA for the CDR3: TGTGCCAGCAGCTCCTCGGGGGGGCTGAATACGCAGTATTTT. Translating it yields CASSSSGGLNTQYF.

This sequence joins TRBV7-7 and TRBJ2-5, with D tentatively TRBD2 (6 bases). The CDR3 extends over 14 amino acids. CDR1 SSHAT and CDR2 FNYEAQ come from the germline V gene (reference sequence). V shed 1 base and J shed 5 bases, with 11 bases lying between them. Written as DNA, the CDR3 is TGTGCCAGCAGCTTAGGTTGGGGAGGCGAGACCCAGTACTTC. Translation: CASSLGWGGETQYF.

The V gene is TRBV18, the J gene TRBJ2-1; tentatively, D is TRBD2 (5 bases). Per the germline V gene, CDR1 is KGHSH and CDR2 is LQKENI. CDR3 length: 15 amino acids. The V gene lost 6 bases and the J gene lost 0 bases, with 12 bases spanning the gap. CDR3 amino acids: CASSQSGNSYNEQFF. CDR3 nucleotides: TGTGCCAGCTCGCAATCCGGGAACTCCTACAATGAGCAGTTCTTC.

This clone was seen a single time. The rearrangement links TRBV2 to TRBJ2-7, with 7 bases matching TRBD1. V dropped 3 bases and J dropped 3; count of bases not matched to a gene: 5. The CDR3 is 14 residues long. Germline lookup yields CDR1 SNHLY and CDR2 FYNNEI. The CDR3 here is CASSDDRVRYEQYF. DNA of the CDR3: TGTGCCAGCAGTGACGACAGGGTTCGCTACGAGCAGTACTTC.

The V gene is TRBV5-1, the J gene TRBJ2-1; TRBD2 is a possible D gene (6 bases). Trimming stripped 2 bases from V and 0 bases from J, with 18 bases between. This CDR3 contains 18 residues. Germline assignment: CDR1 SGHRS and CDR2 YFSETQ. The CDR3 region has the DNA TGCGCCAGCAGCTTATCAGTTGTGGGGGGTCCCTCCTACAATGAGCAGTTCTTC. Its protein is CASSLSVVGGPSYNEQFF.

In DNA, the CDR3 is TGTGCCAGCAGCCCCGGGGTCTCCACCGGGGAGCTGTTTTTT. This gives the protein CASSPGVSTGELFF. The chain couples TRBV28 to TRBJ2-2; D might be TRBD2 (5 bases). V was shortened by 6 bases and J by 4 bases, with 12 bases between the two germline ends. The CDR3 has 14 amino acids. Germline V gene data show CDR1 as MDHEN and CDR2 as SYDVKM.

This sequence joins TRBV9 and TRBJ2-5, with 10 bases identical to TRBD1. This CDR3 spans 16 amino acids. V lost 0 bases to trimming and J lost 1 base; unmatched junction nucleotides: 3. Germline assignment: CDR1 SGDLS and CDR2 YYNGEE. CDR3 DNA: TGTGCCAGCAGCGTAGGGGGACAGGGGATCCAAGAGACCCAGTACTTC. Its translation is CASSVGGQGIQETQYF.

This clone was seen more than once but under ten times. This chain links TRBV7-8 with TRBJ2-3; tentatively, D is TRBD2 (7 bases). This CDR3 has 18 amino acids. V lost 1 base to trimming and J lost 0 bases, with 17 bases between them. CDR1 and CDR2 from the germline V gene are SGHVS and FQNEAQ. The DNA of the CDR3 is TGTGCCAGCAGCTTAGGACCCGGTGGGGGGGCGAGCACAGATACGCAGTATTTT. It yields the protein CASSLGPGGGASTDTQYF.